This T cell receptor (beta chain) was captured in a study of shared clonotypes between healthy human individuals. Germline V gene data show CDR1 as MDHEN and CDR2 as SYDVKM. The CDR3 loop spans 14 amino acids. Repertoires were generated with immunoSEQ multiplex PCR, while TCRdb's copy carries only in-frame clones and drops some. The repertoire holds 950,000 to 1,200,000 clones, with approximately 80% as singletons. Findings and limits, study-wide: The sharing of roughly 5% of naive CD4 clonotypes was seen across several donors.

In regard to this clone: The antigen remains undetermined.

This sequence originates from a man between 18 and 35 years old in good health. Some clones in this sample may be carry-over from other donors' samples. Material for sequencing was memory CD4+ T cells from PBMCs. The subset denotes: CD45RA-negative fraction. This chain uses TRBV28 with TRBJ1-2; TRBD1 is a possible D gene (5 bases). The CDR3 DNA reads TGTGTCAGACCTTTGGGACGGCTTAACTATGGCTACACCTTC. Translation: CVRPLGRLNYGYTF.